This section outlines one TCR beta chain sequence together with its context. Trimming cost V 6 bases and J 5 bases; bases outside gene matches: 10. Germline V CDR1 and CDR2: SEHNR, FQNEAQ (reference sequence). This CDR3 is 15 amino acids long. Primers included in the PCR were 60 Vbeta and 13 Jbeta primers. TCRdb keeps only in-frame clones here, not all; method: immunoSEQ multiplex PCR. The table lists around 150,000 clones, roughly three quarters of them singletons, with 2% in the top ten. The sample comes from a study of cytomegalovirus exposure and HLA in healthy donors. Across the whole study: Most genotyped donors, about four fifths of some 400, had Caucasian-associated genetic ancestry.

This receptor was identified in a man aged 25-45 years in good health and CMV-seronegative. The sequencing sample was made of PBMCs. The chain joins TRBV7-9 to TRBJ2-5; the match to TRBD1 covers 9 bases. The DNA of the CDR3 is TGTGCCAGCAGTCCTCCGGGACAGGGTTATGAGACCCAGTACTTC. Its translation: CASSPPGQGYETQYF.